This T cell receptor beta chain was identified in a study of blood T cell repertoires in COVID-19. Study at large: PBMCs, B-cell-depleted T cells, or T cells provided the cDNA or gDNA that made up the material.

Participant age was roughly 18 to 89 years, and participants resided in roughly 24 US areas. For recovered donors of Cohort 3, there were two negative PCRs, clearance, or symptom resolution. This clone appeared a single time. As processed by the authors: The authors estimated nucleated cell counts from reference gene primer amplification. Assay used: immunoSEQ multiplex PCR; TCRdb lists only in-frame clones, some missing. V, J and clone size derive from that table, while D and trimming were established from the DNA sequence. The sample carries 210,000 or so clones, nearly 90% recorded once. The CDR3 has 14 amino acids. CDR1 and CDR2 (germline): MNHEY, SVGEGT. Trimming took 2 bases from V and 11 from J, leaving 16 bases between them.

The origin of this receptor is a man aged 30 to 45 who had recovered from COVID-19. Sequencing was carried out using PBMCs or T cells enriched from blood (not recorded which). The gene calls are TRBV6-2 or TRBV6-3 and TRBJ1-5; a possible D gene is TRBD1 (5 bases). The CDR3 region has the DNA TGTGCCAGCAGTTACATCTCGGGACGGGGGGCCCAGCATTTT. This translates into CASSYISGRGAQHF.